These 25 T cell receptor beta chains share one sample of origin, sequenced in a study of blood T cell repertoires in COVID-19. This table comes from immunoSEQ multiplex PCR, and its TCRdb copy is limited to in-frame clones, with some not included. Of some 14,000 clones in the sample, about 88% are singletons; the top ten hold 2% to 3%. What was sequenced was peripheral blood. These receptors came from a human donor in a cohort sampled during active COVID-19.

The chain is built from TRBV3-1 (or the pseudogene TRBV3-2) and TRBJ1-3; TRBD1 aligns across 8 bases. J gave up 2 bases and V 4 bases, and 7 bases lay outside the gene matches. The CDR3 loop spans 16 amino acids. The germline gives CDR1 LGHDT, CDR2 YNNKEL (reference sequence). CDR3 nucleotides: TGTGCCAGCAGCCGGGGACAGGCGTTCGCTGGAAACACCATATATTTT. This encodes CASSRGQAFAGNTIYF.

The rearrangement uses TRBV7-2 and TRBJ2-1; TRBD2 matches 13 bases. The CDR3 runs 17 residues. Losses at the gene ends were 1 base for V and 4 bases for J; bases not matched to a gene: 4. CDR1 and CDR2 from the germline V gene are SGHTA and FQGNSA. DNA for the CDR3: TGTGCCAGCAGCTTAGTCGGACTAGCGGGGGTGTACAATGAGCAGTTCTTC. It specifies CASSLVGLAGVYNEQFF. Complete variable domain (other parts from reference TRBV7-2 and TRBJ2-1): GAGVSQSPSNKVTEKGKDVELRCDPISGHTALYWYRQSLGQGLEFLIYFQGNSAPDKSGLPSDRFSAERTGGSVSTLTIQRTQQEDSAVYLCASSLVGLAGVYNEQFFGPGTRLTVL.

This clone was found a few times. This sequence joins TRBV12-3 or TRBV12-4 and TRBJ1-2; 10 nucleotides match TRBD1. The CDR3 has 13 residues. J was trimmed by 11 bases and V by 3 bases; bases with no gene match: 6. The DNA of the CDR3 is TGTGCCAGCAGTTTCGGGACAGGGGCTTTGTACACCTTC. Its protein product is CASSFGTGALYTF.

This chain joins TRBV19 and TRBJ1-4; tentatively, D is TRBD1 (5 bases). This CDR3 contains 15 residues. Trimming took off 7 bases at V and 5 bases at J, with 17 bases between the two ends. Germline V gene lookup returns CDR1 LNHDA and CDR2 SQIVND (reference sequence). The DNA of the CDR3 is TGTGCCAGTATTAAAAGGCAGGGCTCGAATGAAAAACTGTTTTTT. Translation: CASIKRQGSNEKLFF. The variable domain in full, with the rest retrieved from reference TRBV19 and TRBJ1-4, is DGGITQSPKYLFRKEGQNVTLSCEQNLNHDAMYWYRQDPGQGLRLIYYSQIVNDFQKGDIAEGYSVSREKKESFPLTVTSAQKNPTAFYLCASIKRQGSNEKLFFGSGTQLSVL.

Here the CDR3 reads CASSESGDEQYF. Here the CDR3 DNA reads TGTGCCAGCAGTGAATCAGGGGATGAGCAGTACTTC. The rearrangement joins TRBV6-1 to TRBJ2-7, with a weak D call TRBD1 (6 bases). Germline CDR1 and CDR2: MNHNS and SASEGT. V lost 2 bases and J lost 7, with 9 bases in between. The CDR3 covers 12 residues.

The rearrangement joins TRBV2 to TRBJ1-5, with D uncertain. The CDR3 sequence is 17 residues long. V lost 6 bases to trimming and J lost 0 bases, with 18 bases between them. Germline V gene lookup returns CDR1 SNHLY and CDR2 FYNNEI. CDR3 residues: CASRSTGNTYSNQPQHF. The CDR3 DNA reads as TGTGCCAGCAGGAGCACGGGGAACACCTATAGCAATCAGCCCCAGCATTTT.

The rearrangement uses TRBV7-2 and TRBJ2-5; D unclear. CDR1 and CDR2 (germline): SGHTA, FQGNSA. The CDR3 is made up of 13 amino acids. Trimming removed 2 bases at V and 2 bases at J, with 6 bases between. The CDR3 nucleotides are TGTGCCAGCAGCTTACTAGTTCAAGAGACCCAGTACTTC. Encoded protein: CASSLLVQETQYF.

This clone was seen a few times. The chain uses TRBV10-1 and TRBJ2-2; D possibly corresponds to TRBD1 (5 bases). V lost 10 bases, J lost 1 base, and 16 bases lay in between. The CDR3 spans 15 residues. The germline V gene has CDR1 WNHNN and CDR2 SYGVQD (reference sequence). The CDR3 reads CANKSRERNTGELFF. The DNA of the CDR3 is TGCGCCAATAAGAGCAGGGAAAGGAACACCGGGGAGCTGTTTTTT.

V is TRBV19 and J is TRBJ2-7; 9 nucleotides align to TRBD1. V lost 6 bases and J lost 3; bases outside the gene matches: 6. Germline V gene sequence: CDR1 LNHDA, CDR2 SQIVND (reference sequence). The length of the CDR3 is 14 residues. The CDR3 DNA sequence: TGTGCCAGTAGCCCGGGACAGGGAAACTACGAGCAGTACTTC. It codes for CASSPGQGNYEQYF.

DNA for the CDR3: TGTGCCACCCCCGGGACAGGGAACACTGAAGCTTTCTTT. Protein sequence: CATPGTGNTEAFF. The V call is TRBV24-1, the J call TRBJ1-1, with 8 bases lining up with TRBD1. The CDR3 spans 13 residues. CDR1 and CDR2 from the germline V gene are KGHDR and SFDVKD. V trimming: 9 bases; J trimming: 1 base; junction bases outside the gene matches: 3.

The chain recombines TRBV19 with TRBJ1-5; D might be TRBD1 (5 bases). This CDR3 has 15 residues. The V gene lost 1 base and the J gene lost 4 bases, with 11 bases spanning the gap. Germline values: CDR1 LNHDA, CDR2 SQIVND (reference sequence). CDR3 sequence: CASSIGGQGNQPQHF. The CDR3, as DNA: TGTGCCAGTAGTATAGGTGGGCAGGGTAATCAGCCCCAGCATTTT.

The chain links TRBV6-2 or TRBV6-3 to TRBJ2-7; weak D call: TRBD2 (6 bases). V shed 2 bases and J shed 1 base, with 6 bases lying between them. Per germline, CDR1 MNHEY and CDR2 SVGEGT. The CDR3 is made up of 13 amino acids. Here the CDR3 DNA reads TGTGCCAGCAGTTACGCGGGGTCCTACGAGCAGTACTTC. It specifies CASSYAGSYEQYF.

This chain uses TRBV29-1 with TRBJ1-1; D is unclear. Germline V CDR1 and CDR2: SQVTM, ANQGSEA. With 4 bases removed from V and 9 bases from J, the gap between germline ends came to 9 bases. This CDR3 region has 10 residues. The CDR3 region has the DNA TGCAGCGTTGTCACGAGGAAAGCTTTCTTT. This encodes CSVVTRKAFF.

V and J are TRBV27 and TRBJ2-7; D is perhaps TRBD1 (6 bases). V lost 6 bases and J lost 0, with 18 bases in between. CDR1 and CDR2 from the germline V gene are MNHEY and SMNVEV (reference sequence). CDR3 length: 16 amino acids. The CDR3 DNA follows: TGTGCCAGCAGCGCCACAGGGACGTCGAGCTCCTACGAGCAGTACTTC. Translating gives CASSATGTSSSYEQYF.

The genes are TRBV19 and TRBJ2-5; 9 nucleotides line up with TRBD2. The V and J ends lost 5 bases and 5 bases, in that order; junction bases with no gene match: 6. This CDR3 spans 14 amino acids. Germline lookup yields CDR1 LNHDA and CDR2 SQIVND (reference sequence). The CDR3 is CASSPSGGRETQYF. CDR3 nucleotides: TGTGCCAGTAGTCCGAGCGGGGGGAGGGAGACCCAGTACTTC. The variable domain in full, completed from reference TRBV19 and TRBJ2-5, reads DGGITQSPKYLFRKEGQNVTLSCEQNLNHDAMYWYRQDPGQGLRLIYYSQIVNDFQKGDIAEGYSVSREKKESFPLTVTSAQKNPTAFYLCASSPSGGRETQYFGPGTRLLVL.

This chain joins TRBV5-1 and TRBJ2-5; TRBD1 matches 7 bases. Germline trimming cut 4 bases from V and 3 bases from J; bases unmatched to any gene: 3. CDR1 is SGHRS and CDR2 is YFSETQ in the germline V gene. This CDR3 is built from 13 residues. The chain's CDR3 is CASSPGQEETQYF. In nucleotides, the CDR3 is TGCGCCAGCAGCCCTGGACAGGAAGAGACCCAGTACTTC.

The chain has TRBV27 and TRBJ2-3; TRBD2 aligns across 9 bases. The CDR3 spans 16 residues. Germline loops: CDR1 MNHEY, CDR2 SMNVEV (reference sequence). The junction had 13 bases not matched to a gene; V was cut back by 6 bases and J by 6 bases. CDR3: CASSPWTSAGVDTQYF. The CDR3 DNA is TGTGCCAGCAGCCCATGGACTAGCGCGGGTGTGGATACGCAGTATTTT.

The gene calls are TRBV6-5 and TRBJ2-7, with 7 bases matching TRBD1. Germline CDR1 reads MNHEY; CDR2 reads SVGAGI. Trimming took 4 bases from V and 2 from J; bases not matched to a gene: 5. The CDR3 consists of 14 residues. CDR3 protein: CASSSTGLPYEQYF. The CDR3 DNA reads TGTGCCAGCAGTTCGACAGGGCTACCCTACGAGCAGTACTTC.

This sequence joins TRBV5-4 and TRBJ2-1, with D possibly being TRBD1 (5 bases). The CDR3 loop spans 15 amino acids. The germline V gene encodes CDR1 SGHNT and CDR2 YYREEE (reference sequence). Trimming cost V 4 bases and J 1 base, with 12 bases left between them. The CDR3 spells CASSTPQGSYNEQFF. The CDR3 DNA reads as TGTGCCAGCAGCACTCCTCAGGGATCCTACAATGAGCAGTTCTTC.

This clone was seen a single time. The chain joins TRBV10-3 to TRBJ1-2, with a tentative D call TRBD1 (6 bases). This CDR3 has 17 residues. Trimming cost V 2 bases and J 3 bases, with 19 bases left between them. From germline, CDR1 is ENHRY and CDR2 SYGVKD. CDR3 region: CAISERGQGEGHYGYTF. CDR3 in DNA: TGTGCCATCAGTGAGCGGGGACAAGGTGAGGGGCACTATGGCTACACCTTC.

J is TRBJ1-3 and V is TRBV4-3; D ambiguous. V shed 0 bases and J shed 0 bases, with 9 bases lying between them. The length of the CDR3 is 16 residues. Germline CDR1 LGHNA, CDR2 YSLEER. CDR3 region: CASSQDPGASGNTIYF. In nucleotides, the CDR3 is TGCGCCAGCAGCCAAGATCCCGGAGCCTCTGGAAACACCATATATTTT.

This chain joins TRBV7-9 and TRBJ1-6, with D hard to call. The V gene lost 6 bases and the J gene lost 8 bases, with 8 bases spanning the gap. Germline loops: CDR1 SEHNR, CDR2 FQNEAQ (reference sequence). CDR3 length: 12 residues. In nucleotides, the CDR3 is TGTGCCAGCAGGAAGGAGGATTCACCCCTCCACTTT. This codes for CASRKEDSPLHF.

The rearrangement joins TRBV6-5 to TRBJ1-5; 7 nucleotides line up with TRBD1. The germline gives CDR1 MNHEY, CDR2 SVGAGI. The length of the CDR3 is 15 residues. The V gene end was trimmed by 7 bases and the J gene end by 0 bases; junction bases not matched to a gene: 6. The CDR3: CASTTRDSSNQPQHF. In DNA, the CDR3 is TGTGCCAGCACCACCCGGGACAGTAGCAATCAGCCCCAGCATTTT.

The chain uses TRBV5-6 and TRBJ1-4; TRBD1 is a possible D gene (5 bases). Per the germline V gene, CDR1 is SGHDT and CDR2 is YYEEEE. CDR3 size: 15 residues. The germline V and J ends were trimmed by 4 bases and 4 bases, with 14 bases remaining between them. CDR3: CASSLGDSRNEKLFF. In nucleotides, the CDR3 is TGTGCCAGCAGCCTGGGAGACAGCCGTAATGAAAAACTGTTTTTT.

This chain joins TRBV19 and TRBJ2-1, with 11 bases fitting TRBD2. Germline CDR1 reads LNHDA; CDR2 reads SQIVND (reference sequence). The ends lost 4 bases at V and 2 bases at J; junction bases unmatched: 10. The CDR3 is 18 residues long. CDR3: CASSRVAGGTFPYNEQFF. CDR3 in DNA: TGTGCCAGTAGTAGGGTAGCGGGGGGGACCTTCCCCTACAATGAGCAGTTCTTC.